The 16 T cell receptor beta chains below all came from one sample that was sequenced in a study of radiotherapy plus CTLA-4 blockade in lung cancer. Only in-frame clones appear in the TCRdb table, and some are missing; sequencing was by immunoSEQ multiplex PCR. The sample has roughly 54,000 clones, 65% to 85% seen once. Sequenced material: peripheral blood, taken from a patient treated with radiotherapy plus ipilimumab. Every receptor here comes from a human donor with non-small cell lung cancer who had a partial response to radiotherapy plus ipilimumab.

The chain combines TRBV19 with TRBJ1-5; 10 bases match TRBD1. The CDR3 length is 16 residues. Per the germline V gene, CDR1 is LNHDA and CDR2 is SQIVND (reference sequence). Trimming took 5 bases from V and 2 from J; bases not matched to a gene: 6. The CDR3 DNA is TGTGCCAGTAGTCGACAGGGGGCGAAGGGCAATCAGCCCCAGCATTTT. This sequence encodes CASSRQGAKGNQPQHF.

The chain joins TRBV11-2 to TRBJ2-2; 7 bases match TRBD1. CDR1 is SGHAT and CDR2 is FQNNGV in the germline V gene. The CDR3 covers 15 residues. The V segment lost 5 bases and the J segment 4 bases; nucleotides outside the gene matches: 7. CDR3 sequence reads: CASSPTGAFTGELFF. Written as DNA, the CDR3 is TGTGCCAGCAGCCCAACAGGGGCGTTCACCGGGGAGCTGTTTTTT.

This rearrangement joins TRBV27 to TRBJ1-2; 9 positions agree with TRBD1. J lost 2 bases, V lost 5 bases, and 3 bases had no gene match. The CDR3 consists of 14 residues. Germline CDR1 and CDR2: MNHEY and SMNVEV (reference sequence). CDR3 loop: CASSPGTGNYGYTF. CDR3 coding DNA: TGTGCCAGCAGTCCCGGGACAGGGAACTATGGCTACACCTTC.

V gene TRBV28 combines with J gene TRBJ2-3, with a possible D match to TRBD2 (7 bases). The CDR3 consists of 14 residues. The germline gives CDR1 MDHEN, CDR2 SYDVKM. CDR3 bases: TGTGCTGCCGGGGGGCAGGGGAGCACAGATACGCAGTATTTT. Amino acid sequence: CAAGGQGSTDTQYF.

This clone occurred a few times. J is TRBJ2-3 and V is TRBV28, with TRBD2 identical over 13 bases. The V segment lost 4 bases and the J segment 2 bases; nucleotides outside the gene matches: 9. CDR1 is MDHEN, CDR2 SYDVKM, per germline. The CDR3 is 18 residues long. This chain's CDR3 is CASSSPYGLAGDTDTQYF. DNA for the CDR3: TGTGCCAGCAGTTCTCCTTACGGACTAGCGGGAGACACAGATACGCAGTATTTT.

The genes are TRBV4-3 and TRBJ2-7; D may be TRBD1 (5 bases). CDR1 and CDR2 from the germline V gene are LGHNA and YSLEER. V lost 0 bases to trimming and J lost 2 bases, with 8 bases between them. The length of the CDR3 is 14 residues. The chain's CDR3 is CASSQEARAYEQYF. CDR3 nucleotides: TGCGCCAGCAGCCAAGAGGCCAGGGCCTACGAGCAGTACTTC.

This sequence joins TRBV29-1 and TRBJ2-3; D is unresolved. CDR1 SQVTM and CDR2 ANQGSEA come from the germline V gene. This CDR3 is built from 15 residues. Trimming shortened V by 4 bases and J by 2 bases, and 16 bases separated the two germline ends. CDR3 nucleotides: TGCAGCGTTGGGGCAGCCAAGAAATCCACAGATACGCAGTATTTT. It specifies CSVGAAKKSTDTQYF.

At least ten counts were recorded for this clone. The chain recombines TRBV28 with TRBJ1-1, with 10 nucleotides matching TRBD1. CDR1 is MDHEN, CDR2 SYDVKM, per germline. CDR3 length equals 18 residues. V dropped 1 base and J dropped 7; count of bases not matched to a gene: 15. Written as DNA, the CDR3 is TGTGCCAGCAGTTTATTACGAGGACGACAGGGGGCAGGTGGTGAAGCTTTCTTT. It codes for CASSLLRGRQGAGGEAFF.

The rearrangement uses TRBV7-3 and TRBJ1-5, with no clear D. The CDR3 spans 14 residues. In germline, CDR1 is SGHTA, CDR2 FQGTGA. V lost 2 bases, J lost 2 bases, and 7 bases lay in between. Here the CDR3 reads CASSLGRGNQPQHF. DNA for the CDR3: TGTGCCAGCAGCTTAGGGAGGGGCAATCAGCCCCAGCATTTT.

CDR3 in amino acids: CATSAGGASTDTQYF. CDR3 nucleotides: TGTGCCACCTCAGCAGGGGGCGCGAGCACAGATACGCAGTATTTT. The V and J genes are TRBV21-1 and TRBJ2-3; the table's D call, TRBD1, has no DNA check behind it. TRBV21-1 is listed as a pseudogene. The CDR3 has 15 amino acids.

The genes are TRBV6-4 and TRBJ2-1, with D possibly TRBD2 on 5 matching bases. Germline V gives CDR1 MRHNA, CDR2 SNTAGT. The V end was cut by 8 bases, the J end by 1 base, with 12 bases between. The CDR3 covers 14 residues. CDR3 bases: TGTGCCAGCCGTCGAGAGGGTTCCTACAATGAGCAGTTCTTC. Residues: CASRREGSYNEQFF.

V gene TRBV28 combines with J gene TRBJ1-1; TRBD1 is a possible D gene (6 bases). The ends were cut back, 7 bases at V and 1 base at J, with 10 bases in the middle. CDR1 and CDR2 from the germline V gene are MDHEN and SYDVKM. This CDR3 has 13 amino acids. This CDR3 is CASITGSNTEAFF. The CDR3 region has the DNA TGTGCCAGCATAACAGGGTCGAACACTGAAGCTTTCTTT.

The V call is TRBV19, the J call TRBJ1-5; TRBD1 agrees at 7 bases. The CDR3 sequence is 15 residues long. Germline CDR1 LNHDA, CDR2 SQIVND (reference sequence). J gave up 2 bases and V 2 bases, and 3 bases lay outside the gene matches. For the CDR3, the DNA is TGTGCCAGTAGTATACCCGGACAGGGCAATCAGCCCCAGCATTTT. Its translation is CASSIPGQGNQPQHF.

This rearrangement joins TRBV7-8 to TRBJ2-1; 12 bases align to TRBD2. There are 16 residues in the CDR3. CDR1 and CDR2 from the germline V gene are SGHVS and FQNEAQ. V lost 5 bases and J lost 7; bases outside the gene matches: 9. Here the CDR3 reads CASSPPGLAGSNEQFF. For the CDR3, the DNA is TGTGCCAGCAGCCCCCCGGGACTAGCGGGTTCAAATGAGCAGTTCTTC.

This clone was observed a few times. This chain joins TRBV5-7 and TRBJ1-1; the D is unclear. TRBV5-7 is an ORF, and what it does is uncertain. This CDR3 is built from 11 residues. The V gene lost 5 bases and the J gene lost 10 bases, with 12 bases spanning the gap. The CDR3 spells CASRSILGAFF. CDR3 sequence (DNA): TGTGCCAGCAGGTCGATTCTCGGAGCTTTCTTT.

The CDR3 spells CASSLGDRAGNTIYF. The CDR3 nucleotides read TGTGCCAGCAGCTTAGGGGACAGGGCTGGAAACACCATATATTTT. The chain joins TRBV11-2 to TRBJ1-3; TRBD1 aligns across 9 bases. Trimming removed 1 base from V and 2 bases from J; junction bases left unmatched: 0. CDR3 length equals 15 residues. Germline lookup yields CDR1 SGHAT and CDR2 FQNNGV. Full variable domain (outside the CDR3, taken from reference TRBV11-2 and TRBJ1-3): EAGVAQSPRYKIIEKRQSVAFWCNPISGHATLYWYQQILGQGPKLLIQFQNNGVVDDSQLPKDRFSAERLKGVDSTLKIQPAKLEDSAVYLCASSLGDRAGNTIYFGEGSWLTVV.